This TCR beta chain comes out of a study of blood T cell repertoires in COVID-19. The wider study: Collection of acute and convalescent COVID-19 samples took place in the United States, Italy and Spain. In each case, the material was cDNA or gDNA derived from T cells, B-cell-depleted T cells, or PBMCs.

How the authors handled the data: The assay estimated nucleated cells by amplifying reference gene primers. Assay used: immunoSEQ multiplex PCR; TCRdb lists only in-frame clones, some missing. V and J calls and clone size are those listed in that table; D and trimming were worked out from the DNA. The sample records 150,000 to 200,000 clones, around nine tenths being singletons. V lost 5 bases and J lost 2; bases outside the gene matches: 5. The germline V gene has CDR1 LNHDA and CDR2 SQIVND (reference sequence). The CDR3 runs 14 residues. The rearrangement joins TRBV19 to TRBJ2-7; 8 bases agree with TRBD2. The receptor comes from a human donor in a cohort sampled during active COVID-19. Sequencing was performed on peripheral blood. Here the CDR3 DNA reads TGTGCCAGTAGTGGGAGCGGGGGTACCTACGAGCAGTACTTC. This encodes CASSGSGGTYEQYF.